A selection of T cell receptor beta chains follows, all from one sample in a study of cytotoxic CD8 clonotypes in ibrutinib-treated CLL. This table comes from immunoSEQ multiplex PCR, and its TCRdb copy is limited to in-frame clones, with some not included. The table shows 250,000 to 350,000 clones, with around 69% occurring only once. Sequencing used PBMCs, obtained at disease progression, from a patient treated with ibrutinib. These receptors were taken from a human donor with chronic lymphocytic leukemia. Each CDR3 is given without its conserved first and last residue. Fields, in order: V gene, J gene, CDR3 protein.

>TRBV5-1|TRBJ1-1
ASSLAGQLEAF
>TRBV5-6|TRBJ2-5
ASSPRLAGETQY
>TRBV27|TRBJ1-2
ASSRQGGYGYT
>TRBV5-1|TRBJ1-1
ASSLGAGQGYTEAF
>TRBV15|TRBJ1-1
ATSPWGGTEAF
>TRBV7-2|TRBJ2-3
ASSLLGGSGTDTQY
>TRBV9|TRBJ2-5
ASSVDPTGRETQY
>TRBV4-1|TRBJ2-7
ASSLGTEYEQY
>TRBV19|TRBJ2-5
ASSIVNRETQY
>TRBV5-1|TRBJ2-1
ASSLAGLGYNEQF
>TRBV4-1|TRBJ2-5
ASSQDTSGSRKTQY
>TRBV29-1|TRBJ2-5
SGRDTLLWETQY
>TRBV7-8|TRBJ2-3
ASSSTTGLAGGPVTQY
>TRBV10-3|TRBJ1-2
ATKTVYAPGYT
>TRBV7-3|TRBJ1-6
ASSLHPRDSPLH
>TRBV15|TRBJ2-3
ATSISGISTDTQY
>TRBV5-8|TRBJ2-3
ASSSASADTQY
>TRBV5-1|TRBJ2-1
ASSLTSGRADNEQF
>TRBV9|TRBJ2-3
ASSVARTESTDTQY
>TRBV27|TRBJ2-2
ASSPQFFWTGELF
>TRBV29-1|TRBJ1-1
SVEGAANTEAF
>TRBV11-2|TRBJ2-1
ASSLLAVDEQF
>TRBV19|TRBJ2-7
ASRSGQEHYEQY
>TRBV28|TRBJ2-7
ASSSTTTGDYEQY
>TRBV7-3|TRBJ2-1
ASSSTSGLYNEQF
>TRBV27|TRBJ1-2
ASSPGQALGYT
>TRBV11-2|TRBJ1-3
ASSFHRSLSGNTIY